This T cell receptor beta chain came from a study of shared clonotypes between healthy human individuals (dated by TCRdb to 2020 to 2022). Looking at the study overall: The cohort included three men and a couple of women between 18 and 49 years of age. Each donor's leukapheresis produced roughly between roughly 0.85 and 9.5 billion PBMCs. To estimate repertoire size and how much clonotype sharing occurs between individuals, the study deeply sequenced the blood TCR repertoires of about five healthy adults. To increase sequencing depth and limit assay-specific biases, different laboratories used diverse techniques to prepare libraries and sequence TCR repertoires. For each donor, three plates each were used for CD4 naive and CD4 memory, two plates were used for CD8 naive, and one plate was used for CD8 memory.

TCR CDR3 regions were amplified from genomic DNA by multiplex PCR using the deep immunoSEQ assay. Extracted genomic DNA from each cell subset was spread evenly across all wells of several immunoSEQ 96-well plates, with each plate serving as a replicate. For sorted subsets, each replicate PCR was loaded with around 220 ng genomic DNA, equivalent to 30,000 or so T cell genomes. The purified libraries were quantified using a Qubit 3.0 fluorometer, sized with a Bioanalyzer 2100, and then quantified again using the KAPA Library Quantification kit. Every immunoSEQ 96-well plate was sequenced on a dedicated single-read 150-cycle Illumina NextSeq 550 flow cell. On the authors' methods: The immunoSEQ output contained only junctional sequences without quality scores, so filtering could not match that applied to full-length reads. Sequences were annotated with PyIR, a Python wrapper for IgBLAST v1.9, using IMGT germline references to assign V/J genes and CDR3. Any read was removed if the V/J assignment was weak (E-value above 1e-6), the CDR3 was missing, or the read contained stop codons, out-of-frame junctions, or ambiguous translated residues. V3J clonotypes were defined as sequences sharing the same inferred V gene, J gene, and CDR3 amino acid sequence. The percentage overlap between two repertoires was calculated by dividing the number of shared unique clonotypes by the size of the smaller repertoire. Repertoire richness was assessed with RTK rarefaction, the Chao1 estimator, and Recon v2.1 estimates of unobserved clonotypes. Generation probabilities were computed with OLGA for all TCRbeta clonotypes obtained by the gDNA method from four donors. TCRdb re-hosts the immuneACCESS table, in-frame sequences only. Its copies lack some clones; in the studies checked, an unresolved V gene accounts for under half of them, and the cause for the rest is not known. That table furnishes V, J and clone size, whereas the DNA furnished D and trimming. In this sample the table shows over 2 million clones, about 95% of which occur a single time. 0.13% of the sample goes to the ten largest clones.

With respect to this clone: The target of this receptor is not known. No much larger clone is present one base from it, and per-base qualities are unavailable. Other DNA sequences of this sample code for an identical CDR3.

The donors were healthy, HIV-negative adults who had no recently reported acute infections or vaccinations. Only Caucasian adults living in Nashville, Tennessee, USA were represented among the donors. CD4+ T cells were enriched through magnetic negative selection, after which naive cells were positively selected on CD45RA and the remaining negative fraction served as the memory subset. After blood collection by leukapheresis, PBMCs were isolated using Ficoll-Histopaque density gradient centrifugation and then cryopreserved in the vapor phase of liquid nitrogen. Purity and quantity of every magnetically sorted T cell population were checked by analytical flow cytometry. Genomic DNA was isolated from every sorted fraction and measured by UV absorbance on a Nanodrop 2000c. Overall results and qualifications from the work: Pairwise subsampling indicated that sequencing depth was expected to affect the degree of clonotype sharing among donors. Estimated clonotype richness was generally larger for naive than for memory subsets. Compared with non-shared clonotypes, the clonotypes found in all four sorted-subset donors had higher generation probabilities. Across a few donors, roughly 5% of naive CD4, roughly 3.5% of naive CD8, 2% to 2.5% of memory CD4, and over 0.35% of memory CD8 clonotypes were shared. The genetic and exposure-history diversity represented was limited by the small number of donors. Incomplete sequencing was indicated by rarefaction of sorted-subset datasets, despite the large sequencing depth. Sampling was restricted to blood, and TCR repertoires in tissue are likely to differ from TCR repertoires in blood.

Based on the germline V gene (reference sequence), the CDR1 and CDR2 sequences are SEHNR and FQNEAQ. V sheds 5 bases and J sheds 2 bases, leaving 3 bases between their ends. The CDR3 numbers 11 residues from cysteine through phenylalanine. CDR3 DNA is the only sequence kept; it has 33 bases, read in frame from the first base. The TCR was taken from a man younger than 35 in good health. The rearrangement joined TRBV7-9 to TRBJ1-1; no D gene is confidently identified. Sequenced material: naive CD4+ T cells sorted from blood. The intended sense of this specimen's cell subset or site label: CD45RA+ positively selected. The CDR3 region: CASSANTEAFF. The DNA sequence reads TGTGCCAGCAGCGCTAACACTGAAGCTTTCTTT.